This T cell receptor (beta chain) was obtained from a study of spatial heterogeneity in lung cancer. Across the whole study: Consistent detection of more beta-chain than alpha-chain sequences was observed. Whole-study findings and limits: Estimated TCR-seq coverage of tumor T cells was only around 7% for alpha chains. For beta chains, the corresponding estimate was about 13%. Expanded TCRs classified as ubiquitous or regional were counted, and these counts tracked ubiquitous and regional nonsynonymous mutations, respectively. Counts of expanded intratumoral alpha and beta TCRs tracked tumor mutation counts.

This CDR3 is 14 amino acids long. V lost 0 bases, J lost 7 bases, and 4 bases stayed unmatched. Germline assignment: CDR1 SGHDT and CDR2 YYEEEE. TCRdb processed the 5' RACE reads anew with MiXCR; each CDR3 protein has one entry. This repertoire shows about 28,000 distinct CDR3 sequences, less than 9% found once; its top ten account for over 20%. This clonotype was seen ten or more times. The antigen is not known. Time point of the sample: sample taken at primary tumor resection. The specimen comprised lung tumor tissue, sampled at surgery. This sequence was found in a male donor with early-stage non-small cell lung cancer. The chain links TRBV5-6 to TRBJ2-5; 9 nucleotides align to TRBD2. The CDR3 region is CASSLGAGGWTQYF. The CDR3 nucleotides read TGTGCCAGCAGCTTGGGAGCGGGGGGCTGGACCCAGTACTTC. The whole variable domain, remainder taken from reference TRBV5-6 and TRBJ2-5, is DAGVTQSPTHLIKTRGQQVTLRCSPKSGHDTVSWYQQALGQGPQFIFQYYEEEERQRGNFPDRFSGHQFPNYSSELNVNALLLGDSALYLCASSLGAGGWTQYFGPGTRLLVL.